The T cell receptor beta chain described here comes from a study of shared clonotypes between healthy human individuals. CDR3 length: 17 residues. J gave up 0 bases and V 1 base, and 9 bases lay outside the gene matches. Per germline, CDR1 MGHRA and CDR2 YSYEKL. CD45RO-negative, CCR7-positively selected cells formed the naive CD8 fraction, excluding terminally differentiated effector memory CD45RA+ cells. Study-level findings and limits: Expectations were that clonotype sharing among donors would be affected by sequencing depth. In this cohort, only blood was sampled, and tissue repertoires likely differ.

About this clone: As yet, its antigen is unknown.

Sequenced by immunoSEQ multiplex PCR; TCRdb stores in-frame clones only, minus some. The repertoire holds millions of clones, 90% to 95% seen once, with around 1.7% in the top ten. This TCR was sampled from a young man in good health. Some clones in this sample may be carry-over from other donors' samples. The sequenced material came from naive CD8+ T cells from PBMCs. J is TRBJ2-7 and V is TRBV4-1, with 7 bases fitting TRBD1. The CDR3: CASSQVRGTESSYEQYF. Written as DNA, the CDR3 is TGCGCCAGCAGCCAAGTTCGAGGGACAGAGAGCTCCTACGAGCAGTACTTC.